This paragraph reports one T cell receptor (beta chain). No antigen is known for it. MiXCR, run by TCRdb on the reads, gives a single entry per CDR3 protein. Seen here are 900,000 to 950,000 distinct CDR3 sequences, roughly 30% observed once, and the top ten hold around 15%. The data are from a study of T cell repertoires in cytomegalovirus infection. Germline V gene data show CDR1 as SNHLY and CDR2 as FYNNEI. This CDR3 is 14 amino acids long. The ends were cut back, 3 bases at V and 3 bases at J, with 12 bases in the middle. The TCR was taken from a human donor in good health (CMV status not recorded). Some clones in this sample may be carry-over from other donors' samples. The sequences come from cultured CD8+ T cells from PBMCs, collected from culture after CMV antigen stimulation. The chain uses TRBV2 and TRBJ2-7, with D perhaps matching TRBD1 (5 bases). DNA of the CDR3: TGTGCCAGCAGTGAGGCAGGGATACACTACGAGCAGTACGTC. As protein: CASSEAGIHYEQYV.